A single sample gave rise to the 24 T cell receptor beta chains below, sequenced in a study of T cell responses to AZD1222 COVID-19 vaccine. Profiling relied on immunoSEQ multiplex PCR, and the TCRdb table lists in-frame clones only, not all of them. The data show about 94,000 clones, nearly 90% seen once. Specimen: peripheral blood, collected on day 0 of AZD1222 vaccination. The source is an adult in good health.

The table lists this clone with a few counts. The chain combines TRBV7-9 with TRBJ1-4; D is uncertain. The ends were cut back, 3 bases at V and 0 bases at J, with 8 bases in the middle. From germline, CDR1 is SEHNR and CDR2 FQNEAQ (reference sequence). This CDR3 region has 15 residues. As DNA, the CDR3 is TGTGCCAGCAGCTTGAACAGTGCAACTAATGAAAAACTGTTTTTT. This sequence encodes CASSLNSATNEKLFF.

The chain couples TRBV4-2 to TRBJ1-2, with 9 bases fitting TRBD1. The CDR3 extends over 16 amino acids. The germline V gene has CDR1 LGHNA and CDR2 YNFKEQ. V trimming: 4 bases; J trimming: 2 bases; junction bases outside the gene matches: 8. The DNA of the CDR3 is TGTGCCAGCAGCCGGCACCGGGACAGGGACAACTATGGCTACACCTTC. Translated: CASSRHRDRDNYGYTF.

The CDR3 bases are TGCGCCAGCAGCCAAGATCTGATTGCCCTCTATGGCTACACCTTC. It is translated as CASSQDLIALYGYTF. V is TRBV4-1 and J is TRBJ1-2; D remains ambiguous. The CDR3 extends over 15 amino acids. CDR1 is MGHRA, CDR2 YSYEKL, per germline. Trimming stripped 0 bases from V and 4 bases from J, with 12 bases between.

The chain recombines TRBV3-1 (or the pseudogene TRBV3-2) with TRBJ1-1; D gene ambiguous. Germline CDR1 and CDR2: LGHDT and YNNKEL (reference sequence). The CDR3 loop spans 16 amino acids. Trimming took off 0 bases at V and 4 bases at J, with 15 bases between the two ends. The CDR3, as DNA: TGTGCCAGCAGCCAAGAATATAGGCAATGGGGCACTGAAGCTTTCTTT. Protein product: CASSQEYRQWGTEAFF.

The sample holds one count of this clone. The genes are TRBV6-5 and TRBJ2-5; D might be TRBD1 (6 bases). V lost 4 bases to trimming and J lost 0 bases, with 9 bases between them. Germline CDR1 and CDR2: MNHEY and SVGAGI. The CDR3 is 14 amino acids. CDR3 DNA sequence: TGTGCCAGCAGTTGGACAGTGTACCAAGAGACCCAGTACTTC. Protein product: CASSWTVYQETQYF.

The CDR3 here is CASSTGLAPNTGELFF. In DNA, the CDR3 is TGCGCCAGCAGCACGGGACTAGCGCCGAACACCGGGGAGCTGTTTTTT. The J gene is TRBJ2-2, the V gene TRBV5-1, with 10 positions matching TRBD2. Germline CDR1 SGHRS, CDR2 YFSETQ. V lost 4 bases, J lost 0 bases, and 3 bases stayed unmatched. The CDR3 is 16 amino acids. Looking up the rest from reference TRBV5-1 and TRBJ2-2 gives the full variable domain: KAGVTQTPRYLIKTRGQQVTLSCSPISGHRSVSWYQQTPGQGLQFLFEYFSETQRNKGNFPGRFSGRQFSNSRSEMNVSTLELGDSALYLCASSTGLAPNTGELFFGEGSRLTVL.

The rearrangement joins TRBV29-1 to TRBJ2-5, with 16 bases that match TRBD2. CDR3 length: 16 amino acids. The V gene end was trimmed by 7 bases and the J gene end by 4 bases; junction bases not matched to a gene: 9. CDR1 and CDR2 (germline): SQVTM, ANQGSEA. The CDR3 DNA follows: TGCAGCGGCGAGGGACTAGCGGGGGGGCCGGGAGAGACCCAGTACTTC. This gives the protein CSGEGLAGGPGETQYF.

The chain's CDR3 is CASSSTEAPGEQYF. CDR3 bases: TGTGCCAGCAGCTCGACAGAGGCCCCTGGGGAGCAGTACTTC. The chain carries TRBV7-9 and TRBJ2-7, with D perhaps TRBD1 (5 bases). V dropped 4 bases and J dropped 7 bases, with 17 bases sitting between them. Germline CDR1 and CDR2: SEHNR and FQNEAQ (reference sequence). The CDR3 spans 14 residues.

The rearrangement links TRBV21-1 to TRBJ2-5; the D segment call TRBD2 is taken from the table without a DNA check. TRBV21-1 is a pseudogene segment. The CDR3 length is 15 residues. In DNA form, the CDR3 reads TGTGCCAGCAGCCAACGGCGGGGGGGCCAAGAGACCCAGTACTTC. Translation: CASSQRRGGQETQYF.

J is TRBJ2-3 and V is TRBV19; TRBD2 matches at 9 bases. V lost 6 bases and J lost 6; bases outside the gene matches: 7. The CDR3 covers 14 residues. Germline loops: CDR1 LNHDA, CDR2 SQIVND (reference sequence). The CDR3 is CASRDSGGWDTQYF. CDR3 DNA: TGTGCCAGTAGGGACAGCGGGGGGTGGGATACGCAGTATTTT. Based on the CDR3 plus reference TRBV19 and TRBJ2-3, the full variable domain is DGGITQSPKYLFRKEGQNVTLSCEQNLNHDAMYWYRQDPGQGLRLIYYSQIVNDFQKGDIAEGYSVSREKKESFPLTVTSAQKNPTAFYLCASRDSGGWDTQYFGPGTRLTVL.

The genes are TRBV29-1 and TRBJ1-2; D call uncertain. The CDR3 is 13 amino acids. Trimming removed 6 bases at V and 2 bases at J, with 13 bases between. Germline CDR1 and CDR2: SQVTM and ANQGSEA. The CDR3 bases are TGCAGCGTGCGGGGAGACGGAAACTATGGCTACACCTTC. Translated, it gives CSVRGDGNYGYTF. The full variable domain, with the rest looked up from reference TRBV29-1 and TRBJ1-2, is SAVISQKPSRDICQRGTSLTIQCQVDSQVTMMFWYRQQPGQSLTLIATANQGSEATYESGFVIDKFPISRPNLTFSTLTVSNMSPEDSSIYLCSVRGDGNYGYTFGSGTRLTVV.

The rearrangement uses TRBV5-1 and TRBJ1-2; D call uncertain. Trimming pared 0 bases from V and 4 bases from J, leaving 7 bases between. The CDR3 length is 13 residues. In germline, CDR1 is SGHRS, CDR2 YFSETQ. In nucleotides, the CDR3 is TGCGCCAGCAGCTTGGGGGGTCTCTATGGCTACACCTTC. Translated: CASSLGGLYGYTF.

This clone was recorded only once. The gene calls are TRBV19 and TRBJ2-4; D not certain. Germline V lookup: CDR1 LNHDA, CDR2 SQIVND (reference sequence). Trimming took 6 bases from V and 2 from J, leaving 17 bases between them. The CDR3 is made up of 16 amino acids. Here the CDR3 DNA reads TGTGCCAGTAGATCCACTGGCTACCAATCCAAAAACATTCAGTACTTC. It is translated as CASRSTGYQSKNIQYF.

This clone was seen a few times. This chain joins TRBV28 and TRBJ1-2; TRBD1 agrees at 8 bases. CDR1 and CDR2 from the germline V gene are MDHEN and SYDVKM. The V gene end was trimmed by 5 bases and the J gene end by 8 bases; junction bases not matched to a gene: 10. The CDR3 sequence is 14 residues long. CDR3 region: CASSAGQAKTGYTF. CDR3 coding DNA: TGTGCCAGCAGTGCGGGACAGGCAAAAACCGGCTACACCTTC.

The CDR3, as DNA: TGTGCCATCAGTCCCGCAGGAGCGAGCAATCAGCCCCAGCATTTT. This codes for CAISPAGASNQPQHF. This chain joins TRBV10-3 and TRBJ1-5, with D unclear. CDR1 ENHRY and CDR2 SYGVKD come from the germline V gene. This CDR3 region has 15 residues. V lost 5 bases and J lost 1, with 12 bases in between.

This chain joins TRBV3-1 (or the pseudogene TRBV3-2) and TRBJ1-2; perhaps TRBD1 as D (5 bases). Germline CDR1 LGHDT, CDR2 YNNKEL (reference sequence). CDR3 length equals 15 residues. V was trimmed by 4 bases and J by 7 bases, leaving 19 bases between them. The CDR3 bases are TGTGCCAGCAGCCCGTTAGACAGTTTTAACCCTGGCTACACCTTC. As protein: CASSPLDSFNPGYTF.

About this clone itself: The same CDR3 can be traced to other DNA sequences in this sample. This chain uses TRBV3-1 (or the pseudogene TRBV3-2) with TRBJ2-7; D is ambiguous. The V end was cut by 4 bases, the J end by 5 bases, with 9 bases between. Germline-derived CDR1 and CDR2 are LGHDT and YNNKEL (reference sequence). This CDR3 spans 12 amino acids. CDR3 nucleotides: TGTGCCAGCAGCCCGAGACGCAACGAGCAGTACTTC. This codes for CASSPRRNEQYF.

This chain joins TRBV5-1 and TRBJ2-3; 7 positions agree with TRBD2. The V and J ends lost 5 bases and 0 bases, in that order; junction bases with no gene match: 3. This CDR3 is built from 14 residues. Germline CDR1 reads SGHRS; CDR2 reads YFSETQ. The DNA of the CDR3 is TGCGCCAGCAGTGCGGGGGTAAGCACAGATACGCAGTATTTT. Translating gives CASSAGVSTDTQYF. The variable domain in full, with the rest retrieved from reference TRBV5-1 and TRBJ2-3, is KAGVTQTPRYLIKTRGQQVTLSCSPISGHRSVSWYQQTPGQGLQFLFEYFSETQRNKGNFPGRFSGRQFSNSRSEMNVSTLELGDSALYLCASSAGVSTDTQYFGPGTRLTVL.

The chain joins TRBV6-5 to TRBJ1-2; D may be TRBD1 (5 bases). Germline V lookup: CDR1 MNHEY, CDR2 SVGAGI. The V end lost 6 bases, the J end lost 8 bases, and 19 bases lay between the germline ends. This CDR3 is built from 14 residues. CDR3 amino acids: CASSLPDTHEGYTF. In nucleotides, the CDR3 is TGTGCCAGCAGCTTGCCGGACACCCACGAAGGCTACACCTTC.

This clone has only a few counts. The rearrangement joins TRBV5-1 to TRBJ2-3, with TRBD2 matching over 10 bases. With 3 bases clipped from V and 2 bases from J, the junction kept 6 bases outside the gene matches. This CDR3 has 16 amino acids. Germline values: CDR1 SGHRS, CDR2 YFSETQ. The CDR3 DNA follows: TGCGCCAGCAGCTGGGAAGCGGGGGGGTTCACAGATACGCAGTATTTT. Protein: CASSWEAGGFTDTQYF.

The chain recombines TRBV14 with TRBJ1-1; 8 bases fit TRBD1. The junction had 11 bases not matched to a gene; V was cut back by 0 bases and J by 8 bases. The CDR3 is 16 residues long. CDR1 and CDR2 from the germline V gene are SGHDN and FVKESK. The CDR3 sequence: CASSQDRQGMWGEAFF. The CDR3 coding sequence is TGTGCCAGCAGCCAAGATAGACAGGGGATGTGGGGCGAAGCTTTCTTT. Combining the CDR3 with reference TRBV14 and TRBJ1-1 gives the whole variable domain EAGVTQFPSHSVIEKGQTVTLRCDPISGHDNLYWYRRVMGKEIKFLLHFVKESKQDESGMPNNRFLAERTGGTYSTLKVQPAELEDSGVYFCASSQDRQGMWGEAFFGQGTRLTVV.

The chain links TRBV6-2 or TRBV6-3 to TRBJ2-2, with 8 bases that match TRBD1. The J segment lost 13 bases and the V segment lost 5 bases, leaving 9 bases of the junction unmatched. Germline values: CDR1 MNHEY, CDR2 SVGEGT. The CDR3 is 13 residues long. CDR3 in amino acids: CASSKDRVGRLFF. CDR3 sequence (DNA): TGTGCCAGCAGTAAGGACAGGGTCGGGAGGCTGTTTTTT.

The gene calls are TRBV11-2 and TRBJ2-1; no reliable D call. CDR3 length equals 14 residues. Trimming pared 5 bases from V and 6 bases from J, leaving 14 bases between. Per the germline V gene, CDR1 is SGHAT and CDR2 is FQNNGV. The CDR3 reads CASSPLVVGNEQFF. CDR3 in DNA: TGTGCCAGCAGCCCCTTGGTAGTAGGCAATGAGCAGTTCTTC.

The rearrangement links TRBV5-1 to TRBJ1-2; D gene ambiguous. The V gene lost 0 bases and the J gene lost 4 bases, with 16 bases spanning the gap. Germline V gene lookup returns CDR1 SGHRS and CDR2 YFSETQ. CDR3 length: 16 amino acids. CDR3 sequence: CASSLALSTNIYGYTF. The CDR3 DNA reads as TGCGCCAGCAGCTTGGCCTTAAGTACGAACATCTATGGCTACACCTTC.